Listed below are T cell receptor beta chains from one sample, sequenced in a study of blood T cell repertoires in COVID-19. Profiling relied on immunoSEQ multiplex PCR, and the TCRdb table lists in-frame clones only, not all of them. The top ten clones hold roughly 4.3% of a sample with 110,000 to 150,000 clones, more than 75% of them seen once. The specimen sequenced was peripheral blood. The receptors stem from a man aged 60-69 years with acute or convalescent COVID-19. The CDR3 runs from the conserved cysteine through the conserved F or W. The D gene is left open where the match is weak. Clone size is shown for a subset of rows, as once, few, many or a class of expanded clone.

>TRBJ1-5|.|few|TRBV6-6
TGTGCCAGCACCGACACCCAGGGCCTCAATCAGCCCCAGCATTTT
CASTDTQGLNQPQHF
>TRBJ2-7|.|.|TRBV24-1
TGTGCCACCAGTGATTGGGCAGGGGATTCCTACGAGCAGTACTTC
CATSDWAGDSYEQYF
>TRBJ2-7|TRBD2|.|TRBV11-2
TGTGCCAGCAGCCCTTCCGGGACTAGCGGGACTACCTACGAGCAGTACTTC
CASSPSGTSGTTYEQYF
>TRBJ2-5|TRBD1|.|TRBV5-8
TGTGCCAGCAGCGTAGGGACAGGGGTTGGCGATCAAGAGACCCAGTACTTC
CASSVGTGVGDQETQYF
>TRBJ1-6|.|.|TRBV7-9
TGTGCCAGCAGGTACACAGGGAATAATTCACCCCTCCACTTT
CASRYTGNNSPLHF
>TRBJ1-4|.|.|TRBV5-1
TGCGCCAGCAGCTTGAGCGGGCTTGGTGAAAAACTGTTTTTT
CASSLSGLGEKLFF
>TRBJ2-1|TRBD2|once|TRBV11-2
TGTGCCAGCAGCTCCGGCCTGCTAGCGGGAGTGGAGCAGTTCTTC
CASSSGLLAGVEQFF
>TRBJ1-1|.|.|TRBV5-4
TGTGCCAGCAGCTTGTCCAGGGCGAACACTGAAGCTTTCTTT
CASSLSRANTEAFF
>TRBJ2-2|TRBD1|.|TRBV7-9
TGTGCCGGCAGCTTGGACAGGCCAAACACCGGGGAGCTGTTTTTT
CAGSLDRPNTGELFF
>TRBJ2-3|.|.|TRBV6-1
TGTGCCAGCAGTGAAGCACCTAGCCGTGGTGATACGCAGTATTTT
CASSEAPSRGDTQYF
>TRBJ2-4|.|once|TRBV15
TGTGCCACCAGCAGAGCGTCGGGGAGAGCCAAAAACATTCAGTACTTC
CATSRASGRAKNIQYF
>TRBJ2-1|TRBD2|.|TRBV6-1
TGTGCCAGCAGTGAGCCGGGAGGGCCGGGTAATGAGCAGTTCTTC
CASSEPGGPGNEQFF
>TRBJ1-4|TRBD1|.|TRBV30
TGTGCCTGGACAGGGGGCGACGGTGAAAAACTGTTTTTT
CAWTGGDGEKLFF
>TRBJ2-7|TRBD1|.|TRBV6-5
TGTGCCAGCACTCCCGGGACAGGGATGGGATGGCAGTACTTC
CASTPGTGMGWQYF
>TRBJ2-7|TRBD1|.|TRBV29-1
TGCAGCGTTGACGGGCAGGGGGATGAGCAGTACTTC
CSVDGQGDEQYF
>TRBJ2-5|TRBD1|.|TRBV24-1
TGTGCCACCAGTGAGGGGGACAGGGACCAAGAGACCCAGTACTTC
CATSEGDRDQETQYF
>TRBJ2-1|TRBD1|.|TRBV15
TGTGCCACCAGCCCCTCGGGGACAGGGGTGAATGAGCAGTTCTTC
CATSPSGTGVNEQFF
>TRBJ2-7|.|.|TRBV9
TGTGCCAGCAGCGTAGGACTAGACGAGTCCTACGAGCAGTACTTC
CASSVGLDESYEQYF
>TRBJ2-3|TRBD1|.|TRBV29-1
TGCAGCGCCACCGGGACAGGGGGGTCAGATACGCAGTATTTT
CSATGTGGSDTQYF
>TRBJ1-6|.|.|TRBV2
TGTGCCAGCAGTGAAGTTATCCAGGGGAATTCACCCCTCCACTTT
CASSEVIQGNSPLHF
>TRBJ1-2|TRBD1|.|TRBV27
TGTGCCAGCAGTCCCGCGGGACAGGGCTATGGCTACACCTTC
CASSPAGQGYGYTF
>TRBJ2-7|TRBD2|.|TRBV4-1
TGCGCCAGCAGCCACGGAATAGCGGGGTCCTACGAGCAGTACTTC
CASSHGIAGSYEQYF
>TRBJ2-7|.|once|TRBV5-5
TGTGCCAGCAGCTGGAGGGGGGGGTACGAGCAGTACTTC
CASSWRGGYEQYF
>TRBJ2-2|.|once|TRBV14
TGTGCCAGCAGCCAACGGAGCACCGATGACACCGGGGAGCTGTTTTTT
CASSQRSTDDTGELFF
>TRBJ1-1|.|.|TRBV30
TGTGCCTGGAGTAGTACAGGGAACACTGAAGCTTTCTTT
CAWSSTGNTEAFF
>TRBJ2-7|TRBD1|once|TRBV6-6
TGTGCCAGCACTCCCCCCGGTAGACAGGGTTTCGAGCAGTACTTC
CASTPPGRQGFEQYF
>TRBJ1-4|.|.|TRBV6-5
TGTGCCAGCAGTCGAAGACAGGTTGTCGATGAAAAACTGTTTTTT
CASSRRQVVDEKLFF
>TRBJ2-7|.|.|TRBV7-8
TGTGCCAGCACCAAGAGGGCAGAACTAACGGGTGAGCAGTACTTC
CASTKRAELTGEQYF
>TRBJ2-7|TRBD2|.|TRBV7-8
TGTGCCAGCAGCTTAGTGGGAACTGGGACTAGCGGACCTTACGAGCAGTACTTC
CASSLVGTGTSGPYEQYF
>TRBJ2-5|TRBD2|.|TRBV10-3
TGTGCCATCAGTGGACTAGCGGGAGGGGTGAGCCAAGAGACCCAGTACTTC
CAISGLAGGVSQETQYF
>TRBJ2-1|.|.|TRBV21-1
TGTGCCAGCAGCGCCCGACTAGCGGGAGGGCCTCATGAGCAGTTCTTC
CASSARLAGGPHEQFF
>TRBJ1-1|.|.|TRBV5-1
TGCGCCAGCAGCTTCCGGGAGGGGACTGAAGCTTTCTTT
CASSFREGTEAFF
>TRBJ2-1|TRBD2|.|TRBV9
TGTGCCAGCAGCGTAGCCGGGACTAGCGGGGTTAATGAGCAGTTCTTC
CASSVAGTSGVNEQFF
>TRBJ2-1|.|.|TRBV9
TGTGCCAGCAGCTCACAGGGTGGGGCCTACAATGAGCAGTTCTTC
CASSSQGGAYNEQFF
>TRBJ2-5|TRBD1|.|TRBV2
TGTGCCAGCAGTGAAGGCAGGGGGCTAAAGACCCAGTACTTC
CASSEGRGLKTQYF
>TRBJ2-7|.|once|TRBV4-1
TGCGCCAGCAGCCCGACGGGATCCTACGAGCAGTACTTC
CASSPTGSYEQYF
>TRBJ2-5|TRBD1|.|TRBV2
TGTGCCAGCCACCTGGGACAGACACTCCAAGAGACCCAGTACTTC
CASHLGQTLQETQYF
>TRBJ1-5|.|many|TRBV12-3/TRBV12-4
TGTGCCAGCAGTTTACTAGGGGGTCAGCCCCAGCATTTT
CASSLLGGQPQHF
>TRBJ2-1|.|.|TRBV9
TGTGCCAGCAGCGTAAGGGGTGAGGTGAAAAATGAGCAGTTCTTC
CASSVRGEVKNEQFF
>TRBJ2-3|.|.|TRBV27
TGTGCCAGCAGTTTCGGGTCCCTAGGCACAGATACGCAGTATTTT
CASSFGSLGTDTQYF
>TRBJ2-7|TRBD1|.|TRBV28
TGTGCCAGCAGAAAAGGGGGCGCGGCCCACGAGCAGTACTTC
CASRKGGAAHEQYF
>TRBJ2-2|.|.|TRBV27
TGTGCCAGCAGTCCTAGAATCACCGGGGAGCTGTTTTTT
CASSPRITGELFF
>TRBJ2-1|.|many|TRBV5-1
TGCGCCAGCAGCTCCGGACAGTACGGGGAGCAGTTCTTC
CASSSGQYGEQFF
>TRBJ2-3|TRBD1|.|TRBV25-1
TGTGCCAGCAGGGGGACAGGGGAGACAGATACGCAGTATTTT
CASRGTGETDTQYF
>TRBJ2-2|.|few|TRBV9
TGTGCCAGCAGCGTAGGTGAGGGGAGAGTAGCGGATGGTACCGGGGAGCTGTTTTTT
CASSVGEGRVADGTGELFF
>TRBJ1-1|.|few|TRBV12-3/TRBV12-4
TGTGCCAGCAGTCGGGACAAGAACACTGAAGCTTTCTTT
CASSRDKNTEAFF
>TRBJ2-3|.|once|TRBV11-2
TGTGCCAGCAGCCCTGGGCGAGATACGCAGTATTTT
CASSPGRDTQYF
>TRBJ2-5|TRBD2|.|TRBV7-9
TGTGCCAGCAGCCAAACGACTAGCGGGAGCCGGGAGACCCAGTACTTC
CASSQTTSGSRETQYF